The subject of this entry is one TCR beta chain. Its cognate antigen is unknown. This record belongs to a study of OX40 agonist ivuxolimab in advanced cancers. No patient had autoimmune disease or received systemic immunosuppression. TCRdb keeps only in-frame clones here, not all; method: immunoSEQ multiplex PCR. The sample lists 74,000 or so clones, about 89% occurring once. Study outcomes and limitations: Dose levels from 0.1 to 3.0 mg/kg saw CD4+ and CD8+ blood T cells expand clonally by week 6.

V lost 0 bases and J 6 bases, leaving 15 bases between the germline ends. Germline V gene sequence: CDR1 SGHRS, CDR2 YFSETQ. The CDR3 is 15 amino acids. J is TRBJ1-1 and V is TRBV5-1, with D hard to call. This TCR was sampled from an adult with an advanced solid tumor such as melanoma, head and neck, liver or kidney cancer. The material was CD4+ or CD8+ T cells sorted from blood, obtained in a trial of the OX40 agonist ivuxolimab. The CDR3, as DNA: TGCGCCAGCAGCTTGGATGTAGGGCCCACGCCTGAAGCTTTCTTT. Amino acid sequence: CASSLDVGPTPEAFF.